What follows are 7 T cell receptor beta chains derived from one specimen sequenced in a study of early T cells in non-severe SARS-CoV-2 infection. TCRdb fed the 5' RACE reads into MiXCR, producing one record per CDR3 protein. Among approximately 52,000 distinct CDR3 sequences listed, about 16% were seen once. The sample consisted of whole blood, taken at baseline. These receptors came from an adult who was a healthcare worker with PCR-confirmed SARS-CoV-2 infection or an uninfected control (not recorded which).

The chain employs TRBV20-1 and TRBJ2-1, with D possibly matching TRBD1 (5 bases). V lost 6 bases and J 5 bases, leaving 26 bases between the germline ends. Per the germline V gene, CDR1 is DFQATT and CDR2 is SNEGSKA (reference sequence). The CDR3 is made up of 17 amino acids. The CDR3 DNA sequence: TGCAGTGCCTCACTTAAAGGGGAAGCCCTGTATAACAATGAGCAGTTCTTC. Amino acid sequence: CSASLKGEALYNNEQFF.

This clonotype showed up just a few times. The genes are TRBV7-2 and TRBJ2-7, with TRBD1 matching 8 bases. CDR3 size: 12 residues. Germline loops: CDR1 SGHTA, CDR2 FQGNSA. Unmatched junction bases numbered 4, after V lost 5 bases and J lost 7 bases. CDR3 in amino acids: CASSKDRVEQYF. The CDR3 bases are TGTGCCAGCAGCAAGGACAGGGTTGAGCAGTACTTC.

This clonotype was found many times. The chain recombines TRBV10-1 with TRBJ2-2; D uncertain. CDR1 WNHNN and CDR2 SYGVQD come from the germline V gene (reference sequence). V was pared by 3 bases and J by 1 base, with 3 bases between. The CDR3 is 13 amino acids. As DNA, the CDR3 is TGCGCCAGCAGTGAACAGAACACCGGGGAGCTGTTTTTT. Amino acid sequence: CASSEQNTGELFF.

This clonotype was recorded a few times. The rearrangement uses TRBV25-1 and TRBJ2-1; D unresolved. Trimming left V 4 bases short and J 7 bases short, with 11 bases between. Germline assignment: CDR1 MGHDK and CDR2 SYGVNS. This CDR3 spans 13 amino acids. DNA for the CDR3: TGTGCCAGCAGTGCTTATATGGGGAATGAGCAGTTCTTC. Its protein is CASSAYMGNEQFF.

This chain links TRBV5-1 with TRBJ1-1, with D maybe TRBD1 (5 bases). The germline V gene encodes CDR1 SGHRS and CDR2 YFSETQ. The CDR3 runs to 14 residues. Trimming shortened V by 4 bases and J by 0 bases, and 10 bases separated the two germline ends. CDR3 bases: TGCGCCAGCAGCAAGGGACGGGTGAACACTGAAGCTTTCTTT. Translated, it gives CASSKGRVNTEAFF.

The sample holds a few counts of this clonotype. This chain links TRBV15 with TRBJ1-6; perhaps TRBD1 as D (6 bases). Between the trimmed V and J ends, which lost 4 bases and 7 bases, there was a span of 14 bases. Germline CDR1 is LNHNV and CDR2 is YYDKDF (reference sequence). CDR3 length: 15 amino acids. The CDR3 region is CATSTERTANSPLHF. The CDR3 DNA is TGTGCCACCAGCACAGAGAGGACAGCCAATTCACCCCTCCACTTT.

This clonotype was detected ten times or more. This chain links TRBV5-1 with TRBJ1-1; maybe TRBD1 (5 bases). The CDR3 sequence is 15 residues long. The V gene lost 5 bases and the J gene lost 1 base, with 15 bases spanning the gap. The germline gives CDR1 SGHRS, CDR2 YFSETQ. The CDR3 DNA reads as TGCGCCAGCAGGACTGACAGTGGGCGGAACACTGAAGCTTTCTTT. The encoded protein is CASRTDSGRNTEAFF.